Sequencing of this T cell receptor beta chain was carried out in a study of cytomegalovirus exposure and HLA in healthy donors. The assay was immunoSEQ multiplex PCR, and TCRdb's table has in-frame clones only and misses some. The table lists 92,000 or so clones, 96% of them singletons. V was trimmed by 2 bases and J by 6 bases, leaving 18 bases between them. This CDR3 is built from 16 residues. Germline V gene sequence: CDR1 MNHNS, CDR2 SASEGT. The sequencing sample was made of PBMCs. The genes are TRBV6-1 and TRBJ2-3; no clear D gene. The clonotype was recovered from a man younger than 35 in good health and CMV-seronegative. The DNA of the CDR3 is TGTGCCAGCAGTGAACCTCGAACGCTACGTCGTGATACGCAGTATTTT. This translates into CASSEPRTLRRDTQYF.